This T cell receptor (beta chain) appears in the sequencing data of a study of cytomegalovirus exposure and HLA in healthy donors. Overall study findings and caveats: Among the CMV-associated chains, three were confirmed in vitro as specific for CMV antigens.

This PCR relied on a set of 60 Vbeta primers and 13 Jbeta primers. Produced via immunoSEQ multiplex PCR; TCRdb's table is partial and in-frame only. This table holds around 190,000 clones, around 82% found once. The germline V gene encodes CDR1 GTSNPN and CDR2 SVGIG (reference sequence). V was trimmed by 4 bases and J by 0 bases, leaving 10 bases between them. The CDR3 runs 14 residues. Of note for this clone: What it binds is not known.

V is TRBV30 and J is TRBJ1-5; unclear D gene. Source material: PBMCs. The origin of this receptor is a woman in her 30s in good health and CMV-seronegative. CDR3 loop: CAWTPSYSNQPQHF. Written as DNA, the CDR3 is TGTGCCTGGACCCCCAGTTATAGCAATCAGCCCCAGCATTTT.